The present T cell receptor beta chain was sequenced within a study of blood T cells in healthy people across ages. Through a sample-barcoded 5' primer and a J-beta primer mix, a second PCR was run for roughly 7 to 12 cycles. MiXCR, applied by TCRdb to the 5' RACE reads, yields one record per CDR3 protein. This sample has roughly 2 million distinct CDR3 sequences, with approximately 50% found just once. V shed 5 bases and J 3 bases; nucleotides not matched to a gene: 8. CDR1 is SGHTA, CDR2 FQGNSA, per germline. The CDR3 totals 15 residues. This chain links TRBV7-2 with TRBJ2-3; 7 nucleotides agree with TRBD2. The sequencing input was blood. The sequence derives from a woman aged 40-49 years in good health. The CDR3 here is CASSGRGRATDTQYF. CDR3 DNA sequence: TGTGCCAGCAGCGGTCGGGGGAGGGCGACAGATACGCAGTATTTT.